One and the same sample provided the 9 T cell receptor beta chains below, sequenced in a study of blood T cell repertoires in COVID-19 (TCRdb year 2020). The method was the immunoSEQ multiplex PCR assay. Imported from immuneACCESS, the table was reduced by TCRdb to in-frame sequences with V and J called. These copies leave out some clones; in studies compared against another copy, an unresolved V gene accounts for under half, and the cause of the remainder is not known. The sample includes approximately 360,000 clones, with about 90% observed a single time. About 1.2% of the sample rests with the top ten. The material sequenced was peripheral blood. These receptors were collected from a man between 40 and 49 years old with acute or convalescent COVID-19.

V gene TRBV27 combines with J gene TRBJ1-6; D uncertain. This CDR3 contains 12 residues. V was shortened by 2 bases and J by 10 bases, with 6 bases between the two germline ends. CDR1 is MNHEY, CDR2 SMNVEV, per germline (reference sequence). The CDR3 nucleotides are TGTGCCAGCAGTTTAGGGCACTCACCCCTCCACTTT. Translated, it gives CASSLGHSPLHF.

Regarding this clone: Germline is not matched at one junction end, which may reflect a read error. The chain combines TRBV28 with TRBJ2-1; TRBD2 might be the D (8 bases). This CDR3 has 13 residues. The germline gives CDR1 MDHEN, CDR2 SYDVKM. CDR3 in amino acids: CAEGAGGQDEQFF. The CDR3 DNA is TGCGCCGAGGGGGCGGGGGGCCAGGATGAGCAGTTCTTC.

The J gene is TRBJ2-2, the V gene TRBV5-1; 7 bases line up with TRBD2. Unmatched junction bases numbered 9, after V lost 5 bases and J lost 2 bases. The length of the CDR3 is 16 residues. In germline, CDR1 is SGHRS, CDR2 YFSETQ. The CDR3 region is CASSIEAGINTGELFF. CDR3 DNA sequence: TGCGCCAGCAGTATTGAAGCGGGGATAAACACCGGGGAGCTGTTTTTT.

The chain joins TRBV9 to TRBJ2-1, with 11 nucleotides matching TRBD2. The germline V gene encodes CDR1 SGDLS and CDR2 YYNGEE. J gave up 1 base and V 4 bases, and 4 bases lay outside the gene matches. CDR3 length: 16 amino acids. The CDR3 loop reads CASSPGTSGSYNEQFF. The CDR3 DNA follows: TGTGCCAGCAGCCCAGGGACTAGCGGTTCCTACAATGAGCAGTTCTTC.

As regards this clone: Other DNA sequences of this sample code for an identical CDR3. The rearrangement uses TRBV18 and TRBJ1-2; D unresolved. Trimming removed 3 bases from V and 0 bases from J, with 11 bases in between. The germline V gene encodes CDR1 KGHSH and CDR2 LQKENI. This CDR3 is 15 amino acids long. The CDR3: CASSPLGQANYGYTF. CDR3 in DNA: TGTGCCAGCTCACCGCTTGGTCAGGCTAACTATGGCTACACCTTC.

CDR3 sequence reads: CASSLLAGTYNEQFF. The CDR3 region has the DNA TGTGCCAGCAGTCTACTAGCGGGGACCTACAATGAGCAGTTCTTC. This chain joins TRBV6-5 and TRBJ2-1, with 10 bases identical to TRBD2. The length of the CDR3 is 15 residues. V shed 5 bases, J shed 2 bases, and the junction held 3 bases outside the gene matches. CDR1 and CDR2 (germline): MNHEY, SVGAGI.

The chain has TRBV27 and TRBJ2-1, with TRBD2 identical over 7 bases. Germline CDR1 and CDR2: MNHEY and SMNVEV (reference sequence). V lost 3 bases and J lost 7; bases outside the gene matches: 9. The CDR3 has 15 residues. The CDR3 reads CASSLGRTSVNEQFF. The CDR3 nucleotides read TGTGCCAGCAGTTTGGGAAGGACTAGTGTTAATGAGCAGTTCTTC.

The rearrangement joins TRBV2 to TRBJ2-7, with TRBD1 as a possible D gene (6 bases). The V end was cut by 4 bases, the J end by 5 bases, with 12 bases between. There are 13 residues in the CDR3. Germline V gene sequence: CDR1 SNHLY, CDR2 FYNNEI. The CDR3 DNA reads as TGTGCCAGCAGTGTAGTACAGGGAAACGAGCAGTACTTC. Translated: CASSVVQGNEQYF.

The table lists this clone with a count of one. V and J are TRBV5-1 and TRBJ1-6; a possible D gene is TRBD1 (6 bases). The V and J ends lost 1 base and 0 bases respectively, with 8 bases between them. In germline, CDR1 is SGHRS, CDR2 YFSETQ. CDR3 length: 16 amino acids. CDR3: CASSLNRASYNSPLHF. The CDR3 region has the DNA TGCGCCAGCAGCTTGAACAGGGCCTCCTATAATTCACCCCTCCACTTT.